This TCR beta chain was identified during a study of blood T cell repertoires in COVID-19. Study-level background: The United States, Italy and Spain provided the acute and convalescent COVID-19 samples.

In the original processing: By means of reference gene primer amplification, nucleated cell counts were estimated. Sequenced by immunoSEQ multiplex PCR; TCRdb stores in-frame clones only, minus some. That table supplies the V and J calls and clone size; D and trimming were determined from the DNA. The sample records around 130,000 clones, 70% to 90% being singletons. J lost 0 bases, V lost 5 bases, and 6 bases had no gene match. The CDR3 sequence is 16 residues long. Per the germline V gene, CDR1 is SGHTA and CDR2 is FQGNSA. Sequencing input: peripheral blood. This rearrangement joins TRBV7-2 to TRBJ2-4, with 8 bases identical to TRBD2. This clonotype was sampled from a human donor in a cohort sampled during active COVID-19. As DNA, the CDR3 is TGTGCCAGCAGCCCACGGGGGGGCCTAGCCAAAAACATTCAGTACTTC. This sequence encodes CASSPRGGLAKNIQYF. Looking up the rest from reference TRBV7-2 and TRBJ2-4 gives the full variable domain: GAGVSQSPSNKVTEKGKDVELRCDPISGHTALYWYRQSLGQGLEFLIYFQGNSAPDKSGLPSDRFSAERTGGSVSTLTIQRTQQEDSAVYLCASSPRGGLAKNIQYFGAGTRLSVL.